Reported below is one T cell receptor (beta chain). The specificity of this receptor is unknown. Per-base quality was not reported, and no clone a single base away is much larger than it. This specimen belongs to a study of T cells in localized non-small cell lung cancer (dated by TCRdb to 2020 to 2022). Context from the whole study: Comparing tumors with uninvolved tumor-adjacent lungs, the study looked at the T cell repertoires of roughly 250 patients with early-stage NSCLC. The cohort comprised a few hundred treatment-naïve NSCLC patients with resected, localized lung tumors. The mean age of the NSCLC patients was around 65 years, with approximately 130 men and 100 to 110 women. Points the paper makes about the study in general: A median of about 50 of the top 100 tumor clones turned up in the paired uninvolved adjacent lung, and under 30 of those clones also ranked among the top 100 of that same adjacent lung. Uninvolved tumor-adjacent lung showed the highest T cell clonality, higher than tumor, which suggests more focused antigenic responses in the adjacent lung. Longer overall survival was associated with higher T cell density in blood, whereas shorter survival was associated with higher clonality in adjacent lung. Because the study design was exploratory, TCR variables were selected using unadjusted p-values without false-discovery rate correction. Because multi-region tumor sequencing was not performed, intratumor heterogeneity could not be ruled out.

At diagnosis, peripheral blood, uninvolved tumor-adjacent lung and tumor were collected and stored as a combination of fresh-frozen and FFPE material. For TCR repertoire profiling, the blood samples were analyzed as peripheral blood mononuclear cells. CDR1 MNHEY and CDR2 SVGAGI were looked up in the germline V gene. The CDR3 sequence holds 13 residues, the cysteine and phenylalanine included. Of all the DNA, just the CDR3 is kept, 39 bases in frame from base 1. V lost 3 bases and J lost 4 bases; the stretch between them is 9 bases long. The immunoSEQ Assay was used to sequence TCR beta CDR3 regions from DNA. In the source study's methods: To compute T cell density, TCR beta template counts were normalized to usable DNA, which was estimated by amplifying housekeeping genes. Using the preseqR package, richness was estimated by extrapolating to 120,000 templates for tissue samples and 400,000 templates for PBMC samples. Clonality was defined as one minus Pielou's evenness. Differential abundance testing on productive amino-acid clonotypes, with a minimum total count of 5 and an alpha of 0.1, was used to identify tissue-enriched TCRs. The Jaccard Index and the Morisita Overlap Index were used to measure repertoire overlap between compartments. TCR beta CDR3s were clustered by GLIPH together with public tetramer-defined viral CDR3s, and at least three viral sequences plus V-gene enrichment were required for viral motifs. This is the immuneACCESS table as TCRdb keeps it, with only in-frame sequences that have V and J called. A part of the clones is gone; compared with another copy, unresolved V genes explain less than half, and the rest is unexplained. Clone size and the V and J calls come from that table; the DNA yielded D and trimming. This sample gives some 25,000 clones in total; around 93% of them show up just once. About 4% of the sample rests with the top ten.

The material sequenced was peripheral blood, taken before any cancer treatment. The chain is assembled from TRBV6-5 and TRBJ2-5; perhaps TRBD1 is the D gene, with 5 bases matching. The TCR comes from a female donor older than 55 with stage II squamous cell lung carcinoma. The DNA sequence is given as TGTGCCAGCAGTTATCAGGGCCTAGAGACCCAGTACTTC. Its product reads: CASSYQGLETQYF.